Below, 13 T cell receptor beta chains from the same sample are listed, as sequenced in a study of blood T cell repertoires in COVID-19. The method was immunoSEQ multiplex PCR; TCRdb's version includes in-frame clones alone and lacks a portion of them. The sample lists around 370,000 clones, around nine tenths occurring once. The source material was peripheral blood. The receptors were sampled from a woman in her sixties or seventies with COVID-19, enrolled during active disease.

This sequence joins TRBV4-3 and TRBJ1-2; D ambiguous. With 2 bases removed from V and 1 base from J, the gap between germline ends came to 8 bases. Germline CDR1 and CDR2: LGHNA and YSLEER. The CDR3 is made up of 14 amino acids. DNA for the CDR3: TGCGCCAGCAGCCAAACAGTGGTTAACTATGGCTACACCTTC. It codes for CASSQTVVNYGYTF.

The gene calls are TRBV5-8 and TRBJ1-5; TRBD1 might be the D (6 bases). Deletions cut 0 bases from V and 5 bases from J, with 12 bases between. Germline assignment: CDR1 SGHTS and CDR2 YDEGEE. The CDR3 consists of 15 residues. This CDR3 is CASSLAPGVYQPQHF. CDR3 in DNA: TGTGCCAGCAGCTTGGCTCCAGGGGTTTATCAGCCCCAGCATTTT.

The chain couples TRBV4-1 to TRBJ2-4; D is ambiguous. Germline-derived CDR1 and CDR2 are MGHRA and YSYEKL. The CDR3 sequence is 14 residues long. V was cut by 1 base and J by 4 bases, with 8 bases left in between. The CDR3, as DNA: TGCGCCAGCAGCCAAGGAAGCCTTAAAAACATTCAGTACTTC. Residues: CASSQGSLKNIQYF.

The chain employs TRBV4-3 and TRBJ1-2; a possible D gene is TRBD1 (5 bases). The CDR3 covers 16 residues. Germline-derived CDR1 and CDR2 are LGHNA and YSLEER. V was pared by 1 base and J by 3 bases, with 15 bases between. CDR3 coding DNA: TGCGCCAGCAGCCAAGCTTGGGGCGAACAGTACTATGGCTACACCTTC. It codes for CASSQAWGEQYYGYTF.

The chain is built from TRBV19 and TRBJ2-3, with TRBD1 as a possible D gene (6 bases). V gave up 2 bases and J gave up 3 bases, with 12 bases separating them. CDR1 LNHDA and CDR2 SQIVND come from the germline V gene (reference sequence). The CDR3 is 15 amino acids. Written as DNA, the CDR3 is TGTGCCAGTAGTATACAGGGGTTGAGGACAGATACGCAGTATTTT. It codes for CASSIQGLRTDTQYF. The full variable domain, rest sourced from reference TRBV19 and TRBJ2-3, is DGGITQSPKYLFRKEGQNVTLSCEQNLNHDAMYWYRQDPGQGLRLIYYSQIVNDFQKGDIAEGYSVSREKKESFPLTVTSAQKNPTAFYLCASSIQGLRTDTQYFGPGTRLTVL.

This clone has just a few counts. This chain links TRBV6-5 with TRBJ1-4, with 8 positions matching TRBD1. The CDR3 contains 14 residues. The J segment lost 4 bases and the V segment lost 8 bases, leaving 6 bases of the junction unmatched. CDR1 is MNHEY, CDR2 SVGAGI, per germline. The CDR3 sequence: CASGQGPFNEKLFF. The DNA for the CDR3 is TGTGCCAGCGGACAGGGACCATTTAATGAAAAACTGTTTTTT.

The rearrangement links TRBV2 to TRBJ2-3; D might be TRBD2 (6 bases). This CDR3 is built from 17 residues. The V end lost 2 bases, the J end lost 5 bases, and 20 bases lay between the germline ends. The germline gives CDR1 SNHLY, CDR2 FYNNEI. CDR3 sequence: CASSETRVTGVLDTQYF. The CDR3 DNA reads TGTGCCAGCAGTGAAACCAGGGTTACGGGGGTGCTAGATACGCAGTATTTT.

This clone occurred once. The chain uses TRBV6-6 and TRBJ2-7, with TRBD1 matching over 10 bases. The trim removed 2 bases at V and 2 bases at J, leaving 3 bases unmatched. The CDR3 has 15 residues. Germline assignment: CDR1 MNHNY and CDR2 SVGAGI (reference sequence). CDR3 region: CASSYTGTGAYEQYF. CDR3 DNA: TGTGCCAGCAGTTACACGGGGACAGGGGCCTACGAGCAGTACTTC.

The J gene is TRBJ1-2, the V gene TRBV14, with a possible D match to TRBD1 (5 bases). Germline CDR1 is SGHDN and CDR2 is FVKESK. Trimming left V 6 bases short and J 4 bases short, with 12 bases between. The CDR3 covers 13 residues. The CDR3 DNA reads as TGTGCCAGCAGAGGAGACAGTTTCTATGGCTACACCTTC. This encodes CASRGDSFYGYTF.

The chain uses TRBV3-1 (or the pseudogene TRBV3-2) and TRBJ2-1, with 15 bases fitting TRBD2. Per the germline V gene, CDR1 is LGHDT and CDR2 is YNNKEL (reference sequence). Trimming at V came to 3 bases and at J to 0 bases, leaving 6 bases not matched to a gene. CDR3 length: 19 amino acids. DNA of the CDR3: TGTGCCAGCAGCCATCCGGGACTAGCGGGGGGACTCTCCTACAATGAGCAGTTCTTC. Its protein product is CASSHPGLAGGLSYNEQFF.

The CDR3 sequence is CASSPGPYSNQPQHF. The CDR3 nucleotides are TGTGCCAGCAGTCCTGGGCCCTATAGCAATCAGCCCCAGCATTTT. This rearrangement joins TRBV2 to TRBJ1-5; D ambiguous. Per germline, CDR1 SNHLY and CDR2 FYNNEI. The germline V and J ends were trimmed by 5 bases and 0 bases, with 11 bases remaining between them. The CDR3 spans 15 residues.

As DNA, the CDR3 is TGCGCCAGCAGCGTTTCCGGGACAGGGGGCTCCTACGAGCAGTACTTC. It yields the protein CASSVSGTGGSYEQYF. The genes are TRBV4-1 and TRBJ2-7; 11 bases are a match to TRBD1. Germline CDR1 and CDR2: MGHRA and YSYEKL. The CDR3 is 16 amino acids. J was trimmed by 0 bases and V by 5 bases; bases with no gene match: 6.

This chain links TRBV29-1 with TRBJ2-3, with a weak D call TRBD1 (5 bases). V was trimmed by 2 bases and J by 0 bases, leaving 12 bases between them. The CDR3 is 15 residues long. Per germline, CDR1 SQVTM and CDR2 ANQGSEA. The CDR3 reads CSVEITGSSTDTQYF. In nucleotides, the CDR3 is TGCAGCGTTGAAATAACAGGCTCAAGCACAGATACGCAGTATTTT.